This entry lists 7 T cell receptor beta chains sequenced from one sample in a study of cytotoxic CD8 clonotypes in ibrutinib-treated CLL. Here immunoSEQ multiplex PCR was the method, and the copy in TCRdb shows in-frame clones only, minus some. In the table there are some 76,000 clones, over 65% of which are singletons. Sequenced here: PBMCs, sampled after 24 months of ibrutinib treatment. Receptor source: a human donor with chronic lymphocytic leukemia.

The chain couples TRBV6-5 to TRBJ2-1, with a tentative D call TRBD2 (5 bases). Germline V gene lookup returns CDR1 MNHEY and CDR2 SVGAGI. The V and J ends lost 5 bases and 8 bases respectively, with 19 bases between them. CDR3 length equals 15 residues. CDR3 sequence reads: CASSQRSLARDEQFF. In nucleotides, the CDR3 is TGTGCCAGCAGTCAAAGGTCGCTAGCTAGAGATGAGCAGTTCTTC.

The J gene is TRBJ2-3, the V gene TRBV30; TRBD2 aligns across 7 bases. The V and J ends lost 5 bases and 4 bases, in that order; junction bases with no gene match: 9. This CDR3 contains 14 residues. Germline CDR1 GTSNPN, CDR2 SVGIG (reference sequence). CDR3 bases: TGTGCCTGGGGCCAAAGTCGGGGGGCAGATACGCAGTATTTT. Its protein is CAWGQSRGADTQYF.

This sequence joins TRBV13 and TRBJ1-2, with 9 bases fitting TRBD1. The CDR3 totals 16 residues. CDR1 is PRHDT, CDR2 FYEKMQ, per germline (reference sequence). The J segment lost 5 bases and the V segment lost 0 bases, leaving 7 bases of the junction unmatched. The CDR3 nucleotides are TGTGCCAGCAGCTTAGGGCGGACAGGGGCTTTATATGGCTACACCTTC. Protein sequence: CASSLGRTGALYGYTF.

This chain joins TRBV7-6 and TRBJ2-1; 10 positions match TRBD2. V was clipped by 5 bases and J by 0 bases; unmatched bases: 10. Germline V gene lookup returns CDR1 SGHVS and CDR2 FNYEAQ. The CDR3 has 18 amino acids. CDR3 DNA sequence: TGTGCCAGCAGCCAGACAGGACTAGCGGAGTACTCCTACAATGAGCAGTTCTTC. The encoded protein is CASSQTGLAEYSYNEQFF.

This clone was observed once. The CDR3 region is CSVVLPGGEKLFF. CDR3 bases: TGCAGCGTTGTCCTCCCCGGAGGAGAAAAACTGTTTTTT. The chain links TRBV29-1 to TRBJ1-4; no definite D call. Trimming stripped 4 bases from V and 8 bases from J, with 14 bases between. The CDR3 consists of 13 residues. In germline, CDR1 is SQVTM, CDR2 ANQGSEA.

This chain connects TRBV7-7 to TRBJ2-7, with 8 positions matching TRBD1. The length of the CDR3 is 13 residues. V lost 5 bases, J lost 5 bases, and 5 bases stayed unmatched. Per the germline V gene, CDR1 is SSHAT and CDR2 is FNYEAQ (reference sequence). The CDR3: CASSLRGHDEQYF. Written as DNA, the CDR3 is TGTGCCAGCAGCCTCAGGGGGCACGACGAGCAGTACTTC. Supplemented by reference TRBV7-7 and TRBJ2-7, the full variable domain reads GAGVSQSPRYKVTKRGQDVTLRCDPISSHATLYWYQQALGQGPEFLTYFNYEAQPDKSGLPSDRFSAERPEGSISTLTIQRTEQRDSAMYRCASSLRGHDEQYFGPGTRLTVT.

The rearrangement joins TRBV19 to TRBJ2-1; the D gene is possibly TRBD1 (6 bases). This CDR3 has 15 residues. Trimming removed 1 base at V and 8 bases at J, with 15 bases between. Per the germline V gene, CDR1 is LNHDA and CDR2 is SQIVND (reference sequence). DNA for the CDR3: TGTGCCAGTAGTATAGTCGGGACAACCCGGGATGAGCAGTTCTTC. Translation gives CASSIVGTTRDEQFF.